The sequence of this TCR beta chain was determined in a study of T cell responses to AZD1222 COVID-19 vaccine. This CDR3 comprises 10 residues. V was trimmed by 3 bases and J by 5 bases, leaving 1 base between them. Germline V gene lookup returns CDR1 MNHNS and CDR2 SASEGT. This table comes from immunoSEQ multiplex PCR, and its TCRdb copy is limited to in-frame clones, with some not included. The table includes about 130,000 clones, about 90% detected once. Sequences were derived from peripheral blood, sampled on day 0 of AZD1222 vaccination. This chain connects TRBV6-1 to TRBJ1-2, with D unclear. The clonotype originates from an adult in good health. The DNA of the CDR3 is TGTGCCAGCAGTGAGTATGGCTACACCTTC. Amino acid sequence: CASSEYGYTF.